This TCR beta chain was documented in a study of neoadjuvant anti-PD-1 for oral cavity cancer. The wider study: Patients mostly received three to four biweekly nivolumab doses at 3 mg/kg before surgery.

Germline CDR1 and CDR2: SNHLY and FYNNEI. Between the trimmed V and J ends, which lost 6 bases and 8 bases, there was a span of 22 bases. The CDR3 is 15 amino acids. The data were produced by immunoSEQ multiplex PCR, yet TCRdb's version contains in-frame clones alone and is incomplete. The profile shows about 81,000 clones, approximately 80% of them singletons. The chain is built from TRBV2 and TRBJ1-1; D unclear. The sequencing here drew on PBMCs, taken before nivolumab (anti-PD-1) treatment. The TCR was taken from a person aged 35-79 years with oral cavity squamous cell carcinoma. The CDR3 here is CASRRTGGSGGEAFF. The CDR3 DNA reads as TGTGCCAGCAGGAGGACGGGAGGGTCCGGCGGGGAAGCTTTCTTT.